Listed here are 3 T cell receptor beta chains from one sample, sequenced in a study of glioma-infiltrating T cells. Amplification of TCR alpha and beta CDR3 regions from RNA used iRepertoire nested multiplex PCR. TCRdb reprocessed the multiplex PCR reads with MiXCR, giving one entry per CDR3 protein. Here the sample spans roughly 350,000 distinct CDR3 sequences, about two fifths being singletons. The specimen was glioma tissue, nonneoplastic brain tissue, or PBMCs (not recorded which). Receptors were obtained from a human donor with low-grade glioma or glioblastoma, undergoing nonglioma brain surgery, or in good health (not recorded which).

The table lists this clonotype with a few counts. This chain links TRBV11-3 with TRBJ2-1, with 9 bases that match TRBD1. The CDR3 runs to 14 residues. CDR1 and CDR2 from the germline V gene are SGHNT and YENEEA. J was trimmed by 6 bases and V by 5 bases; bases with no gene match: 5. In DNA, the CDR3 is TGTGCCAGCAGCAAACAGACAGGGGGCAATGAGCAGTTCTTC. Translation: CASSKQTGGNEQFF.

This clonotype was counted many times. The V gene is TRBV27, the J gene TRBJ1-2, with 10 nucleotides matching TRBD1. The length of the CDR3 is 17 residues. CDR1 MNHEY and CDR2 SMNVEV come from the germline V gene (reference sequence). J gave up 2 bases and V 5 bases, and 11 bases lay outside the gene matches. CDR3: CASSLYSGTGANYGYTF. The CDR3 bases are TGTGCCAGCAGTCTTTATTCCGGGACAGGGGCGAACTATGGCTACACCTTC.

Note on this clonotype: It may be a read error: a sequence one base away is much more abundant. The chain carries TRBV6-2 or TRBV6-3 and TRBJ2-1, with D uncertain. V was clipped by 6 bases and J by 9 bases, with 9 bases between them. The V gene's germline CDR1 is MNHEY and CDR2 SVGEGT. The CDR3 contains 11 residues. CDR3: CASRQVFEQFF. The CDR3 DNA sequence: TGTGCCAGCAGACAAGTCTTTGAGCAGTTCTTC.